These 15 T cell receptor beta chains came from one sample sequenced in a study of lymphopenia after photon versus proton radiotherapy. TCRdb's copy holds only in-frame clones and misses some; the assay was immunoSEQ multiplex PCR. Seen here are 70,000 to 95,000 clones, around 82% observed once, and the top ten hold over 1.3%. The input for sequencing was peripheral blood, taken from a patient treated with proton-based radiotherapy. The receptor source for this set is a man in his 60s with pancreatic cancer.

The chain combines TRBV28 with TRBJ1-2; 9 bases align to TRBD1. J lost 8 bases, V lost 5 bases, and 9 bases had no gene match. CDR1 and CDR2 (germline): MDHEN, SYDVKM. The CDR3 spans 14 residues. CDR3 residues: CASSVGDRVGGYTF. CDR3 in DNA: TGTGCCAGCAGTGTTGGGGACAGGGTGGGCGGCTACACCTTC.

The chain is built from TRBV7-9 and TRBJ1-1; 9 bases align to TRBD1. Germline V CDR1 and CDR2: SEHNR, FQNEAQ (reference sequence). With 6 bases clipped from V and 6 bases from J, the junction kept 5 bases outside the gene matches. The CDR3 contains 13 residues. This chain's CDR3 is CASRHTGGSEAFF. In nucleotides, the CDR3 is TGTGCCAGCAGACACACAGGGGGCTCTGAAGCTTTCTTT.

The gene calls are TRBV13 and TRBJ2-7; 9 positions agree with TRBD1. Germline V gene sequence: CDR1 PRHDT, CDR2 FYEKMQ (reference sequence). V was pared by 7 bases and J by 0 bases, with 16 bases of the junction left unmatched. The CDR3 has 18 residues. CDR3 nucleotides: TGTGCCAGCACCGCAACCTCTTTAACGGGACAGGGCTCCTACGAGCAGTACTTC. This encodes CASTATSLTGQGSYEQYF.

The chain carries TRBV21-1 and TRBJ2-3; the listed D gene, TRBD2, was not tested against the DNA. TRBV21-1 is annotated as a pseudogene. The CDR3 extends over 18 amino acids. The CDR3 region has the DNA TGTGCCAGCAGCAATCCCTGGAAAGCGGGAGGTGTAACAGATACGCAGTATTTT. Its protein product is CASSNPWKAGGVTDTQYF.

CDR3 sequence reads: CASTDRREQYF. Written as DNA, the CDR3 is TGTGCCAGCACCGACAGACGCGAGCAGTACTTC. This chain connects TRBV19 to TRBJ2-7; tentatively, D is TRBD1 (5 bases). The CDR3 has 11 residues. V shed 9 bases and J shed 6 bases, with 12 bases lying between them. Per germline, CDR1 LNHDA and CDR2 SQIVND (reference sequence).

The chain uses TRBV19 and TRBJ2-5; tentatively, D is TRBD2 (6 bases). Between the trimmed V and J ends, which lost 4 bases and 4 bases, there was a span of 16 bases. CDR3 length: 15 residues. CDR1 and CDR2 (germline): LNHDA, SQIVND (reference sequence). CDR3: CASSTGGRGGETQYF. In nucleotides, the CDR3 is TGTGCCAGTAGTACTGGAGGGAGAGGTGGAGAGACCCAGTACTTC.

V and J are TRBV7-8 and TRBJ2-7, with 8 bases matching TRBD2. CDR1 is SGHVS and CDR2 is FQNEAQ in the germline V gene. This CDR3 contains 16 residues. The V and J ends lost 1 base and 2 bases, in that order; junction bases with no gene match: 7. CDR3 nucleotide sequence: TGTGCCAGCAGCTTAGAGATAGCGGGACGCACCTACGAGCAGTACTTC. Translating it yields CASSLEIAGRTYEQYF.

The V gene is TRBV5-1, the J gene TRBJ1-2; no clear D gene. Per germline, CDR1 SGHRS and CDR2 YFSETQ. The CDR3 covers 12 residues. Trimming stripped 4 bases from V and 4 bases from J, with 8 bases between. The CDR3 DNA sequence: TGCGCCAGCAGCCCGGACCGCTATGGCTACACCTTC. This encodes CASSPDRYGYTF.

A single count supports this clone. The CDR3 bases are TGTGCCAGCAGGGGTAGCAATCAGCCCCAGCATTTT. Residues: CASRGSNQPQHF. V usage is TRBV6-1 and J usage is TRBJ1-5, with unresolved D. CDR1 is MNHNS and CDR2 is SASEGT in the germline V gene. Trimming removed 6 bases at V and 0 bases at J, with 3 bases between. This CDR3 is built from 12 residues.

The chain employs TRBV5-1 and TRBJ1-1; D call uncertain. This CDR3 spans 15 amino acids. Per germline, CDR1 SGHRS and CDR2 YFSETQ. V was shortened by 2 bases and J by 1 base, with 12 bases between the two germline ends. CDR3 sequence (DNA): TGCGCCAGCAGCTTTACGTGGGTTGGGAACACTGAAGCTTTCTTT. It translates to CASSFTWVGNTEAFF.

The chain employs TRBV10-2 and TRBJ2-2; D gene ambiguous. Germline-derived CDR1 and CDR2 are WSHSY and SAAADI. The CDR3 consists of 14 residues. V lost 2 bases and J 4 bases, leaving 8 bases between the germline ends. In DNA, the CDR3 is TGCGCCAGCAGTGAGCGGTTCCTCACCGGGGAGCTGTTTTTT. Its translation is CASSERFLTGELFF.

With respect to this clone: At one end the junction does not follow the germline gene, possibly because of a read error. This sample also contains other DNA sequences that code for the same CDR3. The CDR3 DNA follows: TGCGCCAGCAGCCATACACAGGGACGCGAGCAGTACTTC. Translating it yields CASSHTQGREQYF. This rearrangement joins TRBV5-4 to TRBJ2-7; D possibly corresponds to TRBD1 (6 bases). The germline V gene has CDR1 SGHNT and CDR2 YYREEE (reference sequence). This CDR3 contains 13 residues.

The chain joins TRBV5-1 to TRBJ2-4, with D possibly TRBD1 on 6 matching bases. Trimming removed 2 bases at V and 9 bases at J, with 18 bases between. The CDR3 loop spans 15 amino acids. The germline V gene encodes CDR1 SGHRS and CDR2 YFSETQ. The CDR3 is CASSFEAGEGGIQYF. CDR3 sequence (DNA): TGCGCCAGCAGCTTCGAAGCAGGGGAAGGGGGCATTCAGTACTTC.

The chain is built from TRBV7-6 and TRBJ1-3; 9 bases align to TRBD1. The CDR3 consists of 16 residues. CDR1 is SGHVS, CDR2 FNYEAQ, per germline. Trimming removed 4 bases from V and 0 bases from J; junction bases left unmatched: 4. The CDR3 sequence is CASSSWTGDSGNTIYF. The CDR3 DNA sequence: TGTGCCAGCAGCTCCTGGACAGGGGACTCTGGAAACACCATATATTTT.

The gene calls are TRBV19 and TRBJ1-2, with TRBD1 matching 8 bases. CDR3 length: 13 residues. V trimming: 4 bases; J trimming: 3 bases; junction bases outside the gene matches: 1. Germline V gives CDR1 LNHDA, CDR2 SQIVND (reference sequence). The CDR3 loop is CASSTTGDYGYTF. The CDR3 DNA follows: TGTGCCAGTAGTACGACAGGGGACTATGGCTACACCTTC.